This entry lists 16 T cell receptor beta chains sequenced from one sample in a study of T cell changes during pregnancy in multiple sclerosis. Measured with immunoSEQ multiplex PCR; TCRdb has only the in-frame clones, and not every one. The data contain approximately 41,000 clones, about 94% of them singletons. The sequencing used CD8+ T cells from peripheral blood mononuclear cells, collected in the third trimester of pregnancy. These receptors were taken from a female donor with multiple sclerosis, enrolled in a pregnancy study.

The gene calls are TRBV11-2 and TRBJ2-7, with 10 bases fitting TRBD2. Trimming took 0 bases from V and 1 from J; bases not matched to a gene: 3. In germline, CDR1 is SGHAT, CDR2 FQNNGV. The CDR3 has 16 amino acids. As DNA, the CDR3 is TGTGCCAGCAGCTTAGATCTAGCGGGAGAGTCCTACGAGCAGTACTTC. This translates into CASSLDLAGESYEQYF.

This chain links TRBV18 with TRBJ1-4; D might be TRBD1 (6 bases). V was cut by 2 bases and J by 6 bases, with 10 bases left in between. This CDR3 contains 14 residues. Germline loops: CDR1 KGHSH, CDR2 LQKENI. The CDR3 DNA reads as TGTGCCAGCTCACCAAAGGGGGTTGATGAAAAACTGTTTTTT. It encodes CASSPKGVDEKLFF.

This clone was seen a single time. This chain links TRBV11-1 with TRBJ2-7; 12 nucleotides line up with TRBD2. This CDR3 contains 14 residues. Germline V CDR1 and CDR2: SGHAT, FQDESV (reference sequence). After removal of 5 bases from V and 4 bases from J, the junction contained 3 bases not matched to a gene. The CDR3 region has the DNA TGTGCCAGCAGCAAAGGGACTAGCGGGTACGAGCAGTACTTC. Residues: CASSKGTSGYEQYF.

J is TRBJ2-1 and V is TRBV9, with 10 bases identical to TRBD1. Germline CDR1 reads SGDLS; CDR2 reads YYNGEE. V lost 4 bases to trimming and J lost 5 bases; unmatched junction nucleotides: 9. This CDR3 has 16 residues. In DNA, the CDR3 is TGTGCCAGCAGCTCCCTCCGGGACAGGGGTGACAATGAGCAGTTCTTC. The encoded protein is CASSSLRDRGDNEQFF.

This clone has only one observation. The J gene is TRBJ2-3, the V gene TRBV27, with D unclear. Germline assignment: CDR1 MNHEY and CDR2 SMNVEV (reference sequence). The V end lost 0 bases, the J end lost 6 bases, and 7 bases lay between the germline ends. This CDR3 region has 13 residues. The CDR3 nucleotides read TGTGCCAGCAGTTTATCGGCCCCGGATACGCAGTATTTT. Amino acids: CASSLSAPDTQYF.

J is TRBJ1-5 and V is TRBV6-5; D is undetermined. Between the trimmed V and J ends, which lost 9 bases and 0 bases, there was a span of 9 bases. This CDR3 has 13 residues. Germline CDR1 is MNHEY and CDR2 is SVGAGI. DNA of the CDR3: TGTGCCAGTGCAGATTATAGCAATCAGCCCCAGCATTTT. Translating gives CASADYSNQPQHF.

J is TRBJ2-1 and V is TRBV27; D unclear. V was pared by 3 bases and J by 6 bases, with 6 bases between. Germline-derived CDR1 and CDR2 are MNHEY and SMNVEV (reference sequence). The CDR3 runs 12 residues. CDR3 residues: CASSLGSNEQFF. CDR3 sequence (DNA): TGTGCCAGCAGTTTGGGCAGCAATGAGCAGTTCTTC.

The chain links TRBV27 to TRBJ2-7, with D unresolved. The CDR3 is made up of 14 amino acids. Looked up from germline, CDR1 is MNHEY and CDR2 is SMNVEV (reference sequence). V was pared by 3 bases and J by 0 bases, with 9 bases between. CDR3 bases: TGTGCCAGCAGTTTTGGTCAGTACTCCTACGAGCAGTACTTC. It specifies CASSFGQYSYEQYF.

Details on this clone: Mismatch with germline at one junction end may stem from a read error. The V and J genes are TRBV7-9 and TRBJ2-1; D might be TRBD2 (6 bases). Germline CDR1 SEHNR, CDR2 FQNEAQ (reference sequence). CDR3 length equals 14 residues. CDR3 in amino acids: CASNLISAGSEQFF. The CDR3 DNA reads as TGTGCCAGCAACTTAATTAGCGCGGGGAGTGAGCAGTTCTTC.

The V call is TRBV9, the J call TRBJ2-3; 11 bases fit TRBD2. Germline-derived CDR1 and CDR2 are SGDLS and YYNGEE. The CDR3 runs 20 residues. Trimming cost V 0 bases and J 3 bases; bases outside gene matches: 15. CDR3 protein: CASSVELLAGGELETDTQYF. The CDR3 nucleotides are TGTGCCAGCAGCGTAGAACTCCTAGCGGGAGGAGAATTAGAAACAGATACGCAGTATTTT. Based on the CDR3 plus reference TRBV9 and TRBJ2-3, the full variable domain is DSGVTQTPKHLITATGQRVTLRCSPRSGDLSVYWYQQSLDQGLQFLIQYYNGEERAKGNILERFSAQQFPDLHSELNLSSLELGDSALYFCASSVELLAGGELETDTQYFGPGTRLTVL.

The chain links TRBV4-3 to TRBJ2-5, with a weak D call TRBD1 (7 bases). The CDR3 has 15 amino acids. Germline-derived CDR1 and CDR2 are LGHNA and YSLEER. Trimming pared 0 bases from V and 4 bases from J, leaving 12 bases between. The CDR3 region is CASSQDQGGSETQYF. The CDR3 bases are TGCGCCAGCAGCCAAGATCAGGGGGGCTCAGAGACCCAGTACTTC.

J is TRBJ1-1 and V is TRBV7-9; 9 nucleotides align to TRBD1. This CDR3 has 16 residues. Looked up from germline, CDR1 is SEHNR and CDR2 is FQNEAQ (reference sequence). The J segment lost 1 base and the V segment lost 0 bases, leaving 3 bases of the junction unmatched. The CDR3 sequence is CASSLAPGQGNTEAFF. The CDR3 DNA reads as TGTGCCAGCAGCTTAGCGCCGGGACAGGGGAACACTGAAGCTTTCTTT.

J is TRBJ2-1 and V is TRBV27; 11 bases agree with TRBD2. This CDR3 contains 14 residues. With 7 bases clipped from V and 8 bases from J, the junction kept 7 bases outside the gene matches. The germline gives CDR1 MNHEY, CDR2 SMNVEV (reference sequence). The CDR3 sequence: CASKLAGVVDEQFF. The CDR3, as DNA: TGTGCCAGCAAACTAGCGGGAGTTGTGGATGAGCAGTTCTTC.

This chain links TRBV9 with TRBJ2-2; D might be TRBD2 (5 bases). The CDR3 length is 14 residues. CDR1 is SGDLS, CDR2 YYNGEE, per germline. The V end lost 4 bases, the J end lost 2 bases, and 9 bases lay between the germline ends. CDR3 sequence reads: CASSLGSNTGELFF. CDR3 sequence (DNA): TGTGCCAGCAGCCTAGGGAGTAACACCGGGGAGCTGTTTTTT.

V and J are TRBV28 and TRBJ1-5; 8 bases map to TRBD1. V lost 6 bases, J lost 1 base, and 5 bases stayed unmatched. The CDR3 contains 15 residues. Germline V gene data show CDR1 as MDHEN and CDR2 as SYDVKM. CDR3 residues: CASRRDRISNQPQHF. DNA for the CDR3: TGTGCCAGCAGGCGGGACAGGATAAGCAATCAGCCCCAGCATTTT. The entire variable domain, with the rest obtained from reference TRBV28 and TRBJ1-5, is as follows: DVKVTQSSRYLVKRTGEKVFLECVQDMDHENMFWYRQDPGLGLRLIYFSYDVKMKEKGDIPEGYSVSREKKERFSLILESASTNQTSMYLCASRRDRISNQPQHFGDGTRLSIL.

The chain couples TRBV10-3 to TRBJ1-3; no clear D gene. The CDR3 is made up of 16 amino acids. V lost 1 base and J lost 0, with 10 bases in between. Germline CDR1 and CDR2: ENHRY and SYGVKD. The CDR3 DNA sequence: TGTGCCATCAGTGAGTATGGTAGAAGCTCTGGAAACACCATATATTTT. This sequence encodes CAISEYGRSSGNTIYF.